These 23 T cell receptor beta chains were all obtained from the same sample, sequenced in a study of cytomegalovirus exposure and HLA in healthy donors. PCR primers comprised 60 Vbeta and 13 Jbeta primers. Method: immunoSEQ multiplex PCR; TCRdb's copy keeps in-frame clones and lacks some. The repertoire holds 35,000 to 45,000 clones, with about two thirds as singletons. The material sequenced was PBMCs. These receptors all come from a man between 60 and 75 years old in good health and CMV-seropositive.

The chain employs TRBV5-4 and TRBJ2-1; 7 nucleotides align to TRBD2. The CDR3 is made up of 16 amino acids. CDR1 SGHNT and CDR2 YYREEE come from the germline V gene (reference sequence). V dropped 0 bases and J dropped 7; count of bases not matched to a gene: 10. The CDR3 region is CASSLGLVGGGNEQFF. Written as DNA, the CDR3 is TGTGCCAGCAGCTTGGGTTTGGTGGGGGGGGGAAATGAGCAGTTCTTC.

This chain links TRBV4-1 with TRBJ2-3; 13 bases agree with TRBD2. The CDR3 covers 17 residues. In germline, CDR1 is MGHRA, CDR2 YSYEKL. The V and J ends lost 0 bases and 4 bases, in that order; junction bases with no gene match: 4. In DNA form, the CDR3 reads TGCGCCAGCAGCCAAGATGTGGGACTAGCGGGACCAGATACGCAGTATTTT. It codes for CASSQDVGLAGPDTQYF.

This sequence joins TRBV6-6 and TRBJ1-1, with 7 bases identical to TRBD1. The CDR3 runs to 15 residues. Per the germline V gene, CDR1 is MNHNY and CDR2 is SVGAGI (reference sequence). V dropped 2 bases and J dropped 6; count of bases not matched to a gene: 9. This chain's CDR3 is CASSYLITGVAEAFF. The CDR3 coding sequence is TGTGCCAGCAGTTACCTAATTACAGGGGTTGCTGAAGCTTTCTTT.

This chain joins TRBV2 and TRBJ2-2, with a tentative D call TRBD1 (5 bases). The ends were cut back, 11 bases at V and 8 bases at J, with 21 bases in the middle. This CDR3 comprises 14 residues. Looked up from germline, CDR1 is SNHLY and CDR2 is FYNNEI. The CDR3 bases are TGTGCCGGCCGGACATCTACTATTACTGGGGAGCTGTTTTTT. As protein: CAGRTSTITGELFF.

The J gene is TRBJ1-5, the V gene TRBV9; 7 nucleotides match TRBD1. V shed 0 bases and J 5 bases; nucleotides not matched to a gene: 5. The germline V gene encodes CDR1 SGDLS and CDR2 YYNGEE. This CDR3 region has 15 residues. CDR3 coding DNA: TGTGCCAGCAGCGTAGCGGGACAGCCTCATCAGCCCCAGCATTTT. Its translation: CASSVAGQPHQPQHF.

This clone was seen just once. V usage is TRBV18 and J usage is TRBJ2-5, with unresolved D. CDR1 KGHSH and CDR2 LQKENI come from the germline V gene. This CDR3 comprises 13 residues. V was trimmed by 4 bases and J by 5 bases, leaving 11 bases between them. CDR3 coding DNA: TGTGCCAGCTCACTCGGGTCCTCTGAGACCCAGTACTTC. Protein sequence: CASSLGSSETQYF.

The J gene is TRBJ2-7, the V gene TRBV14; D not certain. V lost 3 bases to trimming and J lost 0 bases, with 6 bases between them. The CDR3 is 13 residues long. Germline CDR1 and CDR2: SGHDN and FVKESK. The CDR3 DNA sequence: TGTGCCAGCAGCCAGTCGGTCTCCTACGAGCAGTACTTC. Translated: CASSQSVSYEQYF.

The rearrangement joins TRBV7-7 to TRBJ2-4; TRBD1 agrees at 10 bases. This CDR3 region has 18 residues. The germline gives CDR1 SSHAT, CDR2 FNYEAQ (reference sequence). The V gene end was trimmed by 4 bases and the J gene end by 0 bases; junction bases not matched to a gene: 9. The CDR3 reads CASSSRDRGEGAKNIQYF. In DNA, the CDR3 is TGTGCCAGCAGCTCCCGGGACAGGGGCGAGGGAGCCAAAAACATTCAGTACTTC.

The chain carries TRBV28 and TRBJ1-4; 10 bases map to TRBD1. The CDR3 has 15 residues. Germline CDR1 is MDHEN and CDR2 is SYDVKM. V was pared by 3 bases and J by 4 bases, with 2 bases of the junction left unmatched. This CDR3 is CASSFWTGGNEKLFF. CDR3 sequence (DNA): TGTGCCAGCAGTTTCTGGACAGGGGGTAATGAAAAACTGTTTTTT.

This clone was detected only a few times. CDR3 loop: CASSLASGTDTQYF. As DNA, the CDR3 is TGTGCCAGCAGCTTGGCTAGCGGAACAGATACGCAGTATTTT. The rearrangement links TRBV14 to TRBJ2-3; TRBD2 agrees at 7 bases. CDR3 length: 14 amino acids. Losses at the gene ends were 5 bases for V and 3 bases for J; bases not matched to a gene: 5. Germline CDR1 SGHDN, CDR2 FVKESK.

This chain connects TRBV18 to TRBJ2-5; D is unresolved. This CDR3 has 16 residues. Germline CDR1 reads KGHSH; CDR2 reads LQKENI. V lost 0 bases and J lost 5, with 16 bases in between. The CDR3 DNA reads TGTGCCAGCTCACCACCTGTAGCTGTGGTCGGCGAGACCCAGTACTTC. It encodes CASSPPVAVVGETQYF.

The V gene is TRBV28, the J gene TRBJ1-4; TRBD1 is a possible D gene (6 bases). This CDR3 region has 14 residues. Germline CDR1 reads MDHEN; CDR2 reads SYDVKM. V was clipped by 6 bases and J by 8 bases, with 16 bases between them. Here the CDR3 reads CASSKAGDEEKLFF. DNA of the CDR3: TGTGCCAGCAGCAAAGCAGGGGACGAGGAAAAACTGTTTTTT.

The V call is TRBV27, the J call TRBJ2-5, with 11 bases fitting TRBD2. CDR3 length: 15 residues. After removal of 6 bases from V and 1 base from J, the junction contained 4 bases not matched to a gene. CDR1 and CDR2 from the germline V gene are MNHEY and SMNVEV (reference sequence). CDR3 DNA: TGTGCCAGCAGCCGACTAGCGGGATCCCAAGAGACCCAGTACTTC. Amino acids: CASSRLAGSQETQYF.

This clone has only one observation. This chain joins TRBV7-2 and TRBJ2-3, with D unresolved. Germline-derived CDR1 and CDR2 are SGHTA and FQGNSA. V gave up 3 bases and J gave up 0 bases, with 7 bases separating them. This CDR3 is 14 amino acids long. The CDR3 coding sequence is TGTGCCAGCAGCTTGATGACTAGCACAGATACGCAGTATTTT. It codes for CASSLMTSTDTQYF.

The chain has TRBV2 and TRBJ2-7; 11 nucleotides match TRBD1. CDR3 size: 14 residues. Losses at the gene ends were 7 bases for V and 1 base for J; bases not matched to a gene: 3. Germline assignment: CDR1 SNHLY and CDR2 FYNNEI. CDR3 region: CASMRDRGSYEQYF. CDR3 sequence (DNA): TGTGCCAGCATGCGGGACAGGGGGTCCTACGAGCAGTACTTC.

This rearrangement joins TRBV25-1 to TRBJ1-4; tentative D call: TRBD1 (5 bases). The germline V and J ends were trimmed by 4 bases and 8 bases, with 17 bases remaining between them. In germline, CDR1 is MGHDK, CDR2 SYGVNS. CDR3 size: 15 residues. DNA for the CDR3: TGTGCCAGCAGTGGAAAGGGGCAGGGAGGAGAAAAACTGTTTTTT. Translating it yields CASSGKGQGGEKLFF.

Written as DNA, the CDR3 is TGTGCCTGCCAGGCAAGCTCCTACAATGAGCAGTTCTTC. Translating it yields CACQASSYNEQFF. The chain combines TRBV2 with TRBJ2-1; D unclear. The V gene's germline CDR1 is SNHLY and CDR2 FYNNEI. The CDR3 runs 13 residues. V was shortened by 11 bases and J by 0 bases, with 11 bases between the two germline ends.

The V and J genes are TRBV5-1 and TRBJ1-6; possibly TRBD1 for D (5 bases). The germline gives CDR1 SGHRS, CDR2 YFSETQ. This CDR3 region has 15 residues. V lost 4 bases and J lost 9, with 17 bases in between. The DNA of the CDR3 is TGCGCCAGCAGCACGGGGGACTTAATCCCTTCACCCCTCCACTTT. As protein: CASSTGDLIPSPLHF.

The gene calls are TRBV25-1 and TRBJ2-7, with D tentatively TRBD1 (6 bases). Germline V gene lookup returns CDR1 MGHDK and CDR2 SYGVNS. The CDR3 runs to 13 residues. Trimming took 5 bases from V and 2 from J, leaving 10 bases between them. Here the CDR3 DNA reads TGTGCCAGCAGTCGGGACACTACCTACGAGCAGTACTTC. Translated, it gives CASSRDTTYEQYF.

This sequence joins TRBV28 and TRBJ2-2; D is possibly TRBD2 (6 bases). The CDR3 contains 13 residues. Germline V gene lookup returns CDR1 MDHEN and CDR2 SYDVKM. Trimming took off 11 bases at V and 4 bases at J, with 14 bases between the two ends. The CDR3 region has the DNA TGTGCCTGCGGGACCACCCTCACCGGGGAGCTGTTTTTT. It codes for CACGTTLTGELFF.

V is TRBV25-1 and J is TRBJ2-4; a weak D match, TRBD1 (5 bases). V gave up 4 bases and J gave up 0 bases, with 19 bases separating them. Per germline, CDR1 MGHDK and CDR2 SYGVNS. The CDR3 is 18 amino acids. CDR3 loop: CASSGPTSSGQAKNIQYF. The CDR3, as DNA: TGTGCCAGCAGTGGACCGACCAGTAGTGGACAAGCCAAAAACATTCAGTACTTC.

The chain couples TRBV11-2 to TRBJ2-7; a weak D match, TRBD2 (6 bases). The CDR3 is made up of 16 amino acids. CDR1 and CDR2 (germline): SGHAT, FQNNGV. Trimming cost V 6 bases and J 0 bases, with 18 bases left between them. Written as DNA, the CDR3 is TGTGCCAGCAGGCCACCACCGGGAGAGGCCTCCTACGAGCAGTACTTC. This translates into CASRPPPGEASYEQYF.

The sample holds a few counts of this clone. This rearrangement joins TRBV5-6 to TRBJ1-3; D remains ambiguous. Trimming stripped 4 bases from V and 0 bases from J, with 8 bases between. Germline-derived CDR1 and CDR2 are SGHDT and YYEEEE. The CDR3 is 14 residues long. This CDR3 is CASSLKFSGNTIYF. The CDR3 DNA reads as TGTGCCAGCAGCCTAAAATTCTCTGGAAACACCATATATTTT.